This T cell receptor beta chain was sequenced during a study (dated by TCRdb to about 2016). Study-wide context: The study investigated the origins of HIV persistence in individuals who naturally controlled HIV infection.

The CDR3 contains 14 residues, cysteine and phenylalanine counted. Only CDR3 DNA is held: 42 bases, read in frame from base 1. The germline V gene (reference sequence) sets CDR1 to LNHNV and CDR2 to YYDKDF. Library preparation employed 5' RACE. Sequencing used an Illumina HiSeq 2000. The raw public reads went through TCRdb reprocessing: fastp at Q25, MiXCR clone calling, in-frame beta chains kept. Each entry is one CDR3 protein sequence, shown with its most common DNA and genes. Counted in this sample were approximately 550 distinct CDR3 sequences; 8.5% of them appeared once. Around 19% of the sample is in the top ten clones. Comments on this clonotype: No antigen is known for it. A clone one base away is much larger, so this may be a read error.

Sample: total memory T cells from blood PBMCs. According to the study, the label for this sample's cell subset or site signals: transitional memory CD4+ T cells. This TCR was sampled from a male donor with HIV. The chain was built from TRBV15 and TRBJ1-3; 7 central nucleotides agree with TRBD1. The CDR3 protein: CVTSRQGPGNTIYF. The DNA sequence follows: TGTGTCACCAGCAGACAGGGCCCTGGAAACACCATATATTTT.